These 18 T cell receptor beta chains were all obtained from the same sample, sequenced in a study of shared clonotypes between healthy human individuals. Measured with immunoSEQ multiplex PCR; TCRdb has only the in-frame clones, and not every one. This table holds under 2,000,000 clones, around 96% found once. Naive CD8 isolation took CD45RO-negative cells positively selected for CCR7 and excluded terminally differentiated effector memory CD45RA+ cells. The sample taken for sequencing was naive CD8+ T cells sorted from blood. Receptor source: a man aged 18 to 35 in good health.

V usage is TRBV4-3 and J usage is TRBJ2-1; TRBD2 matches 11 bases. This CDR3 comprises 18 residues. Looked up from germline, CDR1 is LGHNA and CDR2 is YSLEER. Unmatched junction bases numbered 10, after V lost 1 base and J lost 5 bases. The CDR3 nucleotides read TGCGCCAGCAGCCAAGGGGGGGGTGGACTAGCGGGCCACAATGAGCAGTTCTTC. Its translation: CASSQGGGGLAGHNEQFF.

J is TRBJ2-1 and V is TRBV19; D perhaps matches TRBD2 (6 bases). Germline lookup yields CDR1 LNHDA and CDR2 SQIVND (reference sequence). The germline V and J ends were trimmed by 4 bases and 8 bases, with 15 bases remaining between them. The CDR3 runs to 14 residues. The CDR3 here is CASSKAGGVDEQFF. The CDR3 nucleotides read TGTGCCAGTAGTAAAGCGGGCGGTGTGGATGAGCAGTTCTTC.

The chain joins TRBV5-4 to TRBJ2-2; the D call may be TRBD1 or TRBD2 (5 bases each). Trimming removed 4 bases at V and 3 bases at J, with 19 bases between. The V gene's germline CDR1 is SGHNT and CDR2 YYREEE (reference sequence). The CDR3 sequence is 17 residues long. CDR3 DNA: TGTGCCAGCAGCAACCCGGGACGGCCGCCGGACACCGGGGAGCTGTTTTTT. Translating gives CASSNPGRPPDTGELFF.

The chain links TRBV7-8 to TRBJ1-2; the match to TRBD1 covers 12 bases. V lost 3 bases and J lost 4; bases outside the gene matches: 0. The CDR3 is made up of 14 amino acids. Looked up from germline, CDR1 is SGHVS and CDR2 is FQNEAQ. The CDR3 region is CASSLGQGAYGYTF. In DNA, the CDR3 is TGTGCCAGCAGCTTGGGACAGGGGGCCTATGGCTACACCTTC.

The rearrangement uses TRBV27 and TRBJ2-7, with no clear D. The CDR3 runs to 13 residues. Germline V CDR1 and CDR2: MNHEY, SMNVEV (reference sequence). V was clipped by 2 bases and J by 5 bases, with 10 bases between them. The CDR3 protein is CASSLQVQNEQYF. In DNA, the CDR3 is TGTGCCAGCAGTTTACAGGTGCAGAACGAGCAGTACTTC.

The CDR3 bases are TGTGCCAGCAGCTTAGGGACAGTGGAAACACTAGCCAAAAACATTCAGTACTTC. Amino acid sequence: CASSLGTVETLAKNIQYF. The chain uses TRBV13 and TRBJ2-4; a possible D gene is TRBD1 (5 bases). Looked up from germline, CDR1 is PRHDT and CDR2 is FYEKMQ (reference sequence). The V gene lost 0 bases and the J gene lost 0 bases, with 15 bases spanning the gap. This CDR3 is built from 18 residues. Full variable domain (missing parts from reference TRBV13 and TRBJ2-4): AAGVIQSPRHLIKEKRETATLKCYPIPRHDTVYWYQQGPGQDPQFLISFYEKMQSDKGSIPDRFSAQQFSDYHSELNMSSLELGDSALYFCASSLGTVETLAKNIQYFGAGTRLSVL.

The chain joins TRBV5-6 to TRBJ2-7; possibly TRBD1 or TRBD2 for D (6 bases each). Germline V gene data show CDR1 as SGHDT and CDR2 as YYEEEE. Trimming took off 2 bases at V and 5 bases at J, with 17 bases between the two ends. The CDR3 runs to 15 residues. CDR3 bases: TGTGCCAGCAGCTTAGGCGGGACACCACCCGACGAGCAGTACTTC. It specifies CASSLGGTPPDEQYF.

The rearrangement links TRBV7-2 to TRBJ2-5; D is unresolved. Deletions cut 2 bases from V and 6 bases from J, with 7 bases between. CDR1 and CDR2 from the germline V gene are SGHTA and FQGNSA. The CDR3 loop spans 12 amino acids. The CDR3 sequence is CASSLCVKTQYF. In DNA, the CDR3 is TGTGCCAGCAGCTTATGCGTAAAGACCCAGTACTTC.

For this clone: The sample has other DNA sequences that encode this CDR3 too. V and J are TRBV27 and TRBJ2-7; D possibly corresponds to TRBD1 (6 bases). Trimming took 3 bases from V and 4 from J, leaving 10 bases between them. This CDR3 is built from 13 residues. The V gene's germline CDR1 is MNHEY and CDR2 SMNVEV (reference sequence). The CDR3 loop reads CASSLGAGYEQYF. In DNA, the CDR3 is TGTGCCAGCAGTTTGGGGGCCGGGTACGAGCAGTACTTC.

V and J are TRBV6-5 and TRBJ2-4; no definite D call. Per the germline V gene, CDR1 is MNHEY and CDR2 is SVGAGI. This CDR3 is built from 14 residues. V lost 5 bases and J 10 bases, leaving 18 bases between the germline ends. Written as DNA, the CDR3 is TGTGCCAGCAGTCCTGGGCCAGTTAAAGAAATTCAGTACTTC. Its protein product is CASSPGPVKEIQYF.

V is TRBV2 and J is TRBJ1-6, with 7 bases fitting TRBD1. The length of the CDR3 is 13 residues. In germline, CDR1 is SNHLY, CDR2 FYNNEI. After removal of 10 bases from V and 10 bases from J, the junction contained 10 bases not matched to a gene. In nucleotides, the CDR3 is TGTGCCACCGCCCGGGACAGCGTATCACCCCTCCACTTT. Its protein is CATARDSVSPLHF.

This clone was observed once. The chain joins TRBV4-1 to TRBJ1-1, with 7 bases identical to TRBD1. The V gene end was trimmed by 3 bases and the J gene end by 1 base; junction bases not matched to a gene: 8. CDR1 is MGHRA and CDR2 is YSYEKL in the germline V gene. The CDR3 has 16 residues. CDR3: CASSHSETGSNTEAFF. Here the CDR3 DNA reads TGCGCCAGCAGCCATTCGGAGACAGGGTCGAACACTGAAGCTTTCTTT.

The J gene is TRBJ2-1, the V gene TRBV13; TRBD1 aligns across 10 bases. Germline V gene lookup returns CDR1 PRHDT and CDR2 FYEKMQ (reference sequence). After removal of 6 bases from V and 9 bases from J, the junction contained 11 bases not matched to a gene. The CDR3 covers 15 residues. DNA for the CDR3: TGTGCCAGCAGAAGTGGGACAGGGGACTTGGGTGAGCAGTTCTTC. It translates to CASRSGTGDLGEQFF. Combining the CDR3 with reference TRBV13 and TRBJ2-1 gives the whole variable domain AAGVIQSPRHLIKEKRETATLKCYPIPRHDTVYWYQQGPGQDPQFLISFYEKMQSDKGSIPDRFSAQQFSDYHSELNMSSLELGDSALYFCASRSGTGDLGEQFFGPGTRLTVL.

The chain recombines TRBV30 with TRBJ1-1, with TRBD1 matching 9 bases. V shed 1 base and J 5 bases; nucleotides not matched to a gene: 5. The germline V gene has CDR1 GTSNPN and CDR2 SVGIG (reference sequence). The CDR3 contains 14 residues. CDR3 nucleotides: TGTGCCTGGAGTGCCGGGACAGGGCTAACTGAAGCTTTCTTT. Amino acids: CAWSAGTGLTEAFF.

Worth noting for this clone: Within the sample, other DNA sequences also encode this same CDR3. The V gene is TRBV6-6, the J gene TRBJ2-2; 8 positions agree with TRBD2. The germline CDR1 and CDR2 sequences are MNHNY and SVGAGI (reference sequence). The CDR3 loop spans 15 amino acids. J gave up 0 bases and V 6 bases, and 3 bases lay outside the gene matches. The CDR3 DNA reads TGTGCCAGCAGCACGGGGGGGTCGAACACCGGGGAGCTGTTTTTT. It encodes CASSTGGSNTGELFF.

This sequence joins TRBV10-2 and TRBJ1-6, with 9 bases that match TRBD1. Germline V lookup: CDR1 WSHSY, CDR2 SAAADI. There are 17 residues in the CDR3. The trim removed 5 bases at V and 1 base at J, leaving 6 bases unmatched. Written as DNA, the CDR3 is TGCGCCAGCAGTTCGGACAGGGGTTTGTCCTATAATTCACCCCTCCACTTT. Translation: CASSSDRGLSYNSPLHF.

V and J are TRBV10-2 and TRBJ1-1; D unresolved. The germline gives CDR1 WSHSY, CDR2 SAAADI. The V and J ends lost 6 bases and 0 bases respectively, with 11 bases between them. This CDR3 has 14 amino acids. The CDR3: CASSEFQMNTEAFF. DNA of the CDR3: TGCGCCAGCAGCGAATTCCAAATGAACACTGAAGCTTTCTTT.

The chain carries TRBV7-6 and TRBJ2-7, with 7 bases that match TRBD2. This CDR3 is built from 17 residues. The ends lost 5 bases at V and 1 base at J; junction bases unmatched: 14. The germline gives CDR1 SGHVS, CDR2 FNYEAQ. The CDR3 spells CASSPRTPGLLSYEQYF. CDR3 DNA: TGTGCCAGCAGCCCCAGGACTCCGGGACTATTATCCTACGAGCAGTACTTC.